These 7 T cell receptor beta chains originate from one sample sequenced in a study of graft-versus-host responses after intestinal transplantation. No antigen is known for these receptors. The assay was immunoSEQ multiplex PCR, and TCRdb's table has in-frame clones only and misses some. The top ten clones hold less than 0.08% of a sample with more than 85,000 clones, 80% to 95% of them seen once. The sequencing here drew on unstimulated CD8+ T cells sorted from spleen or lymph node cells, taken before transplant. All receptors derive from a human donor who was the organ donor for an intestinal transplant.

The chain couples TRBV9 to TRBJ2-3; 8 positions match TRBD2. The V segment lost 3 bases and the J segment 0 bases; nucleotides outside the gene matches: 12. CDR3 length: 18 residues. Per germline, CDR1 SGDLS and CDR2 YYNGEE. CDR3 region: CASSGVPAGEISTDTQYF. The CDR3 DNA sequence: TGTGCCAGCAGCGGCGTCCCAGCGGGAGAGATTAGCACAGATACGCAGTATTTT.

For the CDR3, the DNA is TGTGCCAGCAGCGCTAGCGGAAGCACAGATACGCAGTATTTT. Residues: CASSASGSTDTQYF. The gene calls are TRBV9 and TRBJ2-3; TRBD2 matches 7 bases. CDR3 size: 14 residues. The germline V gene has CDR1 SGDLS and CDR2 YYNGEE. V lost 3 bases to trimming and J lost 0 bases; unmatched junction nucleotides: 1.

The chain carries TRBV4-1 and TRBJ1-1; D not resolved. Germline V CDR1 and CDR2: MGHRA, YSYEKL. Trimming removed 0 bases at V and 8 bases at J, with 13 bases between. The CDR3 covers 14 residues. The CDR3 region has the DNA TGCGCCAGCAGCCAAGATAGAGGAGGCCCCGAAGCTTTCTTT. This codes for CASSQDRGGPEAFF.

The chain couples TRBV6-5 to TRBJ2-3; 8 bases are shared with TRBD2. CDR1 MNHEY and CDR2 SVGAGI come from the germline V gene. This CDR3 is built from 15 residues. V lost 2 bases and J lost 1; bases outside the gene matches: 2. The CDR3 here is CASSYAGGGTDTQYF. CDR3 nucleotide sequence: TGTGCCAGCAGTTACGCGGGGGGTGGCACAGATACGCAGTATTTT.

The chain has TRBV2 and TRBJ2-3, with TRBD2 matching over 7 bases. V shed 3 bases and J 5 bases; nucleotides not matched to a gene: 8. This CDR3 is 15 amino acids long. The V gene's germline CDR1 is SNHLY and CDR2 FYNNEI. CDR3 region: CASSDRGRAVDTQYF. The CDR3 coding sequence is TGTGCCAGCAGTGATCGGGGGAGGGCAGTAGATACGCAGTATTTT. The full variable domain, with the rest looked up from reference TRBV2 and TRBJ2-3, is EPEVTQTPSHQVTQMGQEVILRCVPISNHLYFYWYRQILGQKVEFLVSFYNNEISEKSEIFDDQFSVERPDGSNFTLKIRSTKLEDSAMYFCASSDRGRAVDTQYFGPGTRLTVL.

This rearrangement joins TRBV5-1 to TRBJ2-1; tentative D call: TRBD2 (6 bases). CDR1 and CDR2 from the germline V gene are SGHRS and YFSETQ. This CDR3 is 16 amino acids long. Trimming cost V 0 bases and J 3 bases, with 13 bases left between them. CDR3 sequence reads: CASSLAWRGSYNEQFF. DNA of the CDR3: TGCGCCAGCAGCTTGGCTTGGCGGGGAAGCTACAATGAGCAGTTCTTC.

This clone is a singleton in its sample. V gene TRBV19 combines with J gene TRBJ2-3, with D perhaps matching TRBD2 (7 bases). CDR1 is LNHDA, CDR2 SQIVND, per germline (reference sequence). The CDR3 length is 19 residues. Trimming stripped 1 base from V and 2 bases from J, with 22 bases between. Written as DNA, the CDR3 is TGTGCCAGTAGTATAGTGTACGGCGGGGGCACCCCCCACACAGATACGCAGTATTTT. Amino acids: CASSIVYGGGTPHTDTQYF.